The subject of this entry is one T cell receptor beta chain. The entry originates in a study of cytomegalovirus exposure and HLA in healthy donors. The PCR had 60 Vbeta and 13 Jbeta primers. Libraries were prepared by immunoSEQ multiplex PCR; TCRdb keeps only in-frame clonotypes and omits some of them. Seen here are under 150,000 clones, approximately 85% observed once, and the top ten hold over 1.5%. The CDR3 runs to 14 residues. J lost 10 bases, V lost 3 bases, and 2 bases had no gene match. From germline, CDR1 is ENHRY and CDR2 SYGVKD. The sequenced material came from PBMCs. This sequence joins TRBV10-3 and TRBJ2-1; 14 bases are shared with TRBD2. The clonotype originates from a boy aged 5 to 17 in good health and CMV-seronegative. The CDR3 is CAISEWTSGREQFF. The CDR3 coding sequence is TGTGCCATCAGTGAATGGACTAGCGGGAGGGAGCAGTTCTTC.